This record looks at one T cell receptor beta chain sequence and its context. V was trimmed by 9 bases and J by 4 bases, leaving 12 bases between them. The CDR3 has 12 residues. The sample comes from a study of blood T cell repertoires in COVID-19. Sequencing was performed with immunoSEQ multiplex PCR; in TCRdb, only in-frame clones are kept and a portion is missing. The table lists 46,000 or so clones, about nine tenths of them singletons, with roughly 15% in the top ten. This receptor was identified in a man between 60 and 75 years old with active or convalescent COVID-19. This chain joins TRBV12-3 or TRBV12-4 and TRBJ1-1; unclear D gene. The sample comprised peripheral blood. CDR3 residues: CARVGGFTEAFF. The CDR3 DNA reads TGTGCCAGGGTGGGAGGGTTCACTGAAGCTTTCTTT.